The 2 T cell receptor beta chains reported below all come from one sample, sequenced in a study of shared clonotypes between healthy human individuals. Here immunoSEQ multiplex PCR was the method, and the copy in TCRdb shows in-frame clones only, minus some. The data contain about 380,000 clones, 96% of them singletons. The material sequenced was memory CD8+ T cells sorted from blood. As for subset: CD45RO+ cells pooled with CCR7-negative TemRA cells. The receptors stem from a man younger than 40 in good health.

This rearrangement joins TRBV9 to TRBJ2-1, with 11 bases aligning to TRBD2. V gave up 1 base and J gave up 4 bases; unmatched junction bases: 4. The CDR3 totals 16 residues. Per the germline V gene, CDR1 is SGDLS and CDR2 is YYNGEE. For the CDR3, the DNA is TGTGCCAGCAGCGTAAGACTAGCGGGAATGTACAATGAGCAGTTCTTC. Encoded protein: CASSVRLAGMYNEQFF.

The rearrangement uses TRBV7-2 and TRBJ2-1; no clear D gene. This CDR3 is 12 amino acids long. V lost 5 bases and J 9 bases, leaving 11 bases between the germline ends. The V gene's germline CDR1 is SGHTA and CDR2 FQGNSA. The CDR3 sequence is CASSPQAREQFF. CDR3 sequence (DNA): TGTGCCAGCAGCCCACAAGCTCGTGAGCAGTTCTTC. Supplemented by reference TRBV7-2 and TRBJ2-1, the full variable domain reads GAGVSQSPSNKVTEKGKDVELRCDPISGHTALYWYRQSLGQGLEFLIYFQGNSAPDKSGLPSDRFSAERTGGSVSTLTIQRTQQEDSAVYLCASSPQAREQFFGPGTRLTVL.